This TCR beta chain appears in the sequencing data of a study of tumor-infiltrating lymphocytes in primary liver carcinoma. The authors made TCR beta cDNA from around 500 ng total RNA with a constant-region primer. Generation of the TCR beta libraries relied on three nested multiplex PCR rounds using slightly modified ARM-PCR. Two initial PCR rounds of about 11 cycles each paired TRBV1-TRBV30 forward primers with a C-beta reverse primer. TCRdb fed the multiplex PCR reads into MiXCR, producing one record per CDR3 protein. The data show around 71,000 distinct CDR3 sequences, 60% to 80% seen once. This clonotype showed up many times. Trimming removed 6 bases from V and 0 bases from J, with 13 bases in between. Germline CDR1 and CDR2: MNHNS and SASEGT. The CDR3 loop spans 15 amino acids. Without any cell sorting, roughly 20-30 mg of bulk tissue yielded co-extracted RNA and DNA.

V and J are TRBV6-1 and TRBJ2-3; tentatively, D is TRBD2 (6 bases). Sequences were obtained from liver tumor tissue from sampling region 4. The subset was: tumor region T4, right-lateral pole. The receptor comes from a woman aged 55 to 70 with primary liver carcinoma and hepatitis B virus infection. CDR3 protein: CASRTQRASTDTQYF. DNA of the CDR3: TGTGCCAGCAGAACCCAGCGGGCTAGCACAGATACGCAGTATTTT.